This is a list of T cell receptor beta chains from one sample in a study of shared clonotypes between healthy human individuals. Assay used: immunoSEQ multiplex PCR; TCRdb lists only in-frame clones, some missing. The sample lists some 2.1 million clones; over 85% were seen once. Sequenced input: naive CD4+ T cells sorted from blood. These receptors were collected from a man younger than 35 in good health. CDR3s include the opening cysteine and the closing phenylalanine or tryptophan. The order of the fields is clone size, J gene, D gene, V gene, CDR3 protein, CDR3 DNA. A D gene is named only where the DNA matches it firmly. Rows give clone size only sometimes, using once, few, many, or a class for an expanded clone.

- TRBJ2-1 - TRBV6-5 CASSYSGINSNEQFF TGTGCCAGCAGTTACTCCGGGATCAACAGCAATGAGCAGTTCTTC
once TRBJ1-1 TRBD1 TRBV11-3 CASSLAPGQGDMNTEAFF TGTGCCAGCAGCTTAGCCCCGGGACAGGGGGATATGAACACTGAAGCTTTCTTT
once TRBJ1-6 - TRBV5-4 CASSDPEAPYNSPLHF TGTGCCAGCAGCGATCCTGAGGCTCCCTATAATTCACCCCTCCACTTT
- TRBJ2-1 - TRBV28 CASTSNRALNEQFF TGTGCCAGCACCTCGAACAGGGCCCTCAATGAGCAGTTCTTC
- TRBJ2-2 TRBD2 TRBV29-1 CSVAVTSGRQKELFF TGCAGCGTTGCGGTAACTAGCGGACGTCAAAAGGAGCTGTTTTTT
- TRBJ1-1 - TRBV11-2 CASSPGAVEAFF TGTGCCAGCAGCCCCGGGGCGGTGGAAGCTTTCTTT
- TRBJ1-4 - TRBV6-1 CASSGRYGGGEKLFF TGTGCCAGCAGTGGTCGATATGGGGGAGGAGAAAAACTGTTTTTT
- TRBJ1-2 - TRBV5-1 CASSPGDYGYTF TGCGCCAGCAGCCCAGGGGACTATGGCTACACCTTC
- TRBJ2-7 TRBD1 TRBV5-8 CASSLDLDRYFYEQYF TGTGCCAGCAGCCTCGACTTGGACAGGTACTTCTACGAGCAGTACTTC
- TRBJ2-3 TRBD1 TRBV29-1 CSVQRGTGGTDTQYF TGCAGCGTCCAAAGGGGGACAGGGGGCACAGATACGCAGTATTTT
- TRBJ1-2 - TRBV7-2 CASSLAPRQPGKLNYGYTF TGTGCCAGCAGCTTAGCGCCTAGGCAACCGGGAAAATTAAACTATGGCTACACCTTC
- TRBJ2-7 - TRBV2 CASRVGGLNYEQYF TGTGCCAGCAGGGTAGGTGGACTAAACTACGAGCAGTACTTC
- TRBJ1-3 - TRBV18 CASSPRGDSGNTIYF TGTGCCAGCTCACCACGGGGCGACTCTGGAAACACCATATATTTT
- TRBJ1-6 - TRBV27 CASSPTGTSNSPLHF TGTGCCAGCAGCCCTACAGGGACTTCCAATTCACCCCTCCACTTT
once TRBJ1-2 - TRBV6-5 CASSTPGRDPYGYTF TGTGCCAGCAGTACCCCCGGAAGGGACCCTTATGGCTACACCTTC
- TRBJ2-5 - TRBV30 CAWSDPHRLQETQYF TGTGCCTGGAGTGACCCCCACAGGCTACAAGAGACCCAGTACTTC
- TRBJ2-1 - TRBV15 CATSRDTNINEQFF TGTGCCACCAGCCGCGACACAAACATCAATGAGCAGTTCTTC
- TRBJ1-1 - TRBV6-1 CASSATEAGNTEAFF TGTGCCAGCAGCGCCACCGAGGCAGGGAACACTGAAGCTTTCTTT
- TRBJ2-5 TRBD2 TRBV28 CASSSPSAGGDRETQYF TGTGCCAGCAGTTCCCCCTCAGCGGGGGGGGATCGCGAGACCCAGTACTTC
- TRBJ2-3 TRBD1 TRBV5-1 CASSFTGGSADTQYF TGCGCCAGCAGCTTCACAGGGGGAAGTGCAGATACGCAGTATTTT
- TRBJ2-2 - TRBV6-1 CASSRRNTGELFF TGTGCCAGCAGTCGCAGGAACACCGGGGAGCTGTTTTTT
- TRBJ1-5 - TRBV28 CASSLSGLRNQPQHF TGTGCCAGCAGTTTATCGGGGTTGCGCAATCAGCCCCAGCATTTT
- TRBJ2-2 TRBD1 TRBV5-1 CASSYPGTGGTGELFF TGCGCCAGCAGCTACCCCGGGACAGGGGGCACCGGGGAGCTGTTTTTT
- TRBJ2-5 TRBD1 TRBV11-3 CASSTRTGPLETQYF TGTGCCAGCAGCACACGGACAGGGCCCCTGGAGACCCAGTACTTC